The clone carrying this T cell receptor (beta chain) was observed a few times. Its antigen is currently unknown. The record originates from a study of T cell responses to AZD1222 COVID-19 vaccine. Study-level findings and limits: It should be noted that donors were predominantly white British and more often female, and clonal diversity was possibly underestimated.

The assay was immunoSEQ multiplex PCR, and TCRdb's table has in-frame clones only and misses some. This sample has over 120,000 clones, with approximately 85% found just once. Germline CDR1 MDHEN, CDR2 SYDVKM. The CDR3 is 15 residues long. Losses at the gene ends were 2 bases for V and 5 bases for J; bases not matched to a gene: 4. Sequences were derived from peripheral blood, sampled on day 0 of AZD1222 vaccination. The rearrangement joins TRBV28 to TRBJ2-2; 8 bases align to TRBD2. The clonotype was recovered from an adult in good health. The CDR3 protein is CASSLGLAGTGELFF. CDR3 bases: TGTGCCAGCAGTTTAGGTTTAGCGGGGACCGGGGAGCTGTTTTTT. The full variable domain, completed using reference TRBV28 and TRBJ2-2, is DVKVTQSSRYLVKRTGEKVFLECVQDMDHENMFWYRQDPGLGLRLIYFSYDVKMKEKGDIPEGYSVSREKKERFSLILESASTNQTSMYLCASSLGLAGTGELFFGEGSRLTVL.